The sequence of this T cell receptor beta chain was determined in a study of T-cell memory formation after mild COVID-19. The overall study: TCR clusters were mostly confined to one donor each. Overall study findings and caveats: Shrinking CD4+ clones resided mostly in CM and EM, and CD8+ ones in EMRA. The study detected some responding clones in pre-infection memory, suggesting cross-reactive memory joined.

The CDR3 has 14 amino acids. Germline loops: CDR1 SGHRS, CDR2 YFSETQ. V lost 4 bases, J lost 6 bases, and 9 bases stayed unmatched. About this clonotype: Its antigen is undetermined.

Barcoded TCR alpha and TCR beta cDNA libraries with UMIs came from 5'RACE using constant-segment primers. One entry per CDR3 protein, called by TCRdb with MiXCR from the 5' RACE reads. The sample carries around 340,000 distinct CDR3 sequences, 15% recorded once. The V gene is TRBV5-1, the J gene TRBJ1-2; 7 bases fit TRBD1. This receptor was identified in a man aged 18-30 years who had mild COVID-19 (a few samples of this study predate the infection). Cell type and time point are not known. The sequenced material came from PBMCs or a T cell subset sorted from them (not recorded which). The DNA for the CDR3 is TGCGCCAGCAGCACTCTAGAGGGGGCGGATGGCTACACCTTC. Translating it yields CASSTLEGADGYTF.